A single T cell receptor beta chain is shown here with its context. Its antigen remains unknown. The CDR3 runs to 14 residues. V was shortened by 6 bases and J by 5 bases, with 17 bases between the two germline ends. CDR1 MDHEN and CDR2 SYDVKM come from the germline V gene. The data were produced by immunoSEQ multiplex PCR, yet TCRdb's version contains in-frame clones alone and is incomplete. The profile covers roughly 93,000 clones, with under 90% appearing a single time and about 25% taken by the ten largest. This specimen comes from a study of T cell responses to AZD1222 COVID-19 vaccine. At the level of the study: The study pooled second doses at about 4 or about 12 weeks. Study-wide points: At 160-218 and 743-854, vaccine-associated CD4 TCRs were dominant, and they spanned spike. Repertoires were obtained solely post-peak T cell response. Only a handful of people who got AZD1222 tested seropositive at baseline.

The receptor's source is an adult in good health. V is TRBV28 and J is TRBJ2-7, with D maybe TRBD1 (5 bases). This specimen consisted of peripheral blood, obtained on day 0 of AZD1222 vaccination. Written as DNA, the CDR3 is TGTGCCAGCAGACCGACAGTGACTTGGAACGAGCAGTACTTC. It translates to CASRPTVTWNEQYF.